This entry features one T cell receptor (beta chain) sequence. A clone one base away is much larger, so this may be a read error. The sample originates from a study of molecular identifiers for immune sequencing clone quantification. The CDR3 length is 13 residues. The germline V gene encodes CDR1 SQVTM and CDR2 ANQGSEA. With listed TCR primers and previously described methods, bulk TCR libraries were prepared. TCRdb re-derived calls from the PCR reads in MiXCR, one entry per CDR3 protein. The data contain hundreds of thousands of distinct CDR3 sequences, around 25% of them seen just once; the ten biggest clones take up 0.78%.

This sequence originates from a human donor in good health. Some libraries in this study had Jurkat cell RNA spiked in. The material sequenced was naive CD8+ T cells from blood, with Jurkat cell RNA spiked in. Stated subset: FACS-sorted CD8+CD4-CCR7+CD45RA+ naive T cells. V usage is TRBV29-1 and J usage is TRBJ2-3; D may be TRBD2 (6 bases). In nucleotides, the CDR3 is TGCAGCGTCACCGGGGGTAGCACAGATGCGCAGTATTTT. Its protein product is CSVTGGSTDAQYF.